These 19 T cell receptor beta chains were all obtained from the same sample, sequenced in a study of graft-versus-host responses after intestinal transplantation. The table came from immunoSEQ multiplex PCR; TCRdb's copy has only in-frame clones and leaves some out. The table has tens of thousands of clones, roughly 95% seen once; the top ten hold 0.2% to 0.25%. These receptors' targets are unknown. The sample was unstimulated CD8+ T cells sorted from spleen or lymph node cells, taken before transplant. Source of these receptors: a human donor who was the organ donor for an intestinal transplant.

This rearrangement joins TRBV13 to TRBJ2-1; D ambiguous. Between the trimmed V and J ends, which lost 6 bases and 0 bases, there was a span of 6 bases. Germline V gene data show CDR1 as PRHDT and CDR2 as FYEKMQ (reference sequence). This CDR3 has 13 residues. The CDR3 reads CASSYYSYNEQFF. The CDR3 bases are TGTGCCAGCAGTTATTACTCCTACAATGAGCAGTTCTTC.

V and J are TRBV9 and TRBJ1-6, with a tentative D call TRBD1 (5 bases). Germline assignment: CDR1 SGDLS and CDR2 YYNGEE. There are 14 residues in the CDR3. Trimming took 4 bases from V and 13 from J, leaving 18 bases between them. The CDR3 region has the DNA TGTGCCAGCAGCCCAGGGCAGGGACCCGTTCCCCTCCACTTT. This gives the protein CASSPGQGPVPLHF.

The CDR3: CASSPRQGMTDTQYF. DNA for the CDR3: TGCGCCAGCAGCCCAAGGCAGGGGATGACAGATACGCAGTATTTT. The V gene is TRBV5-1, the J gene TRBJ2-3, with D possibly TRBD1 on 6 matching bases. CDR3 length: 15 amino acids. The germline CDR1 and CDR2 sequences are SGHRS and YFSETQ. V dropped 4 bases and J dropped 3 bases, with 15 bases sitting between them.

This chain links TRBV28 with TRBJ1-2; 7 nucleotides agree with TRBD1. CDR3 length equals 14 residues. Germline CDR1 MDHEN, CDR2 SYDVKM. With 7 bases clipped from V and 4 bases from J, the junction kept 9 bases outside the gene matches. The CDR3 loop reads CASTPEGQFYGYTF. The CDR3 DNA sequence: TGTGCCAGCACCCCCGAGGGACAGTTCTATGGCTACACCTTC.

This clone was observed a single time. The chain links TRBV4-1 to TRBJ2-7; D may match TRBD1 or TRBD2 (5 bases each). V was shortened by 2 bases and J by 0 bases, with 11 bases between the two germline ends. The CDR3 runs 15 residues. Germline lookup yields CDR1 MGHRA and CDR2 YSYEKL. CDR3 residues: CASSQWPGSSYEQYF. For the CDR3, the DNA is TGCGCCAGCAGCCAATGGCCAGGGAGCTCCTACGAGCAGTACTTC.

The J gene is TRBJ1-1, the V gene TRBV7-8; D gene unclear. This CDR3 region has 13 residues. The germline V gene encodes CDR1 SGHVS and CDR2 FQNEAQ. The V end was cut by 1 base, the J end by 1 base, with 4 bases between. In nucleotides, the CDR3 is TGTGCCAGCAGCTTAGGAGCGAACACTGAAGCTTTCTTT. It specifies CASSLGANTEAFF.

The V gene is TRBV6-5, the J gene TRBJ1-5; D is unclear. Germline CDR1 reads MNHEY; CDR2 reads SVGAGI. Trimming pared 3 bases from V and 4 bases from J, leaving 7 bases between. The CDR3 has 13 residues. The CDR3 DNA is TGTGCCAGCAGTTATATGGGGAATCAGCCCCAGCATTTT. The encoded protein is CASSYMGNQPQHF.

The J gene is TRBJ2-5, the V gene TRBV30; a weak D match, TRBD2 (5 bases). Per the germline V gene, CDR1 is GTSNPN and CDR2 is SVGIG (reference sequence). CDR3 length equals 13 residues. V was trimmed by 4 bases and J by 1 base, leaving 10 bases between them. This CDR3 is CAWTPGSQETQYF. The CDR3 nucleotides are TGTGCCTGGACCCCGGGAAGCCAAGAGACCCAGTACTTC.

The chain's CDR3 is CASTDRGPEAFF. In DNA, the CDR3 is TGTGCCAGCACCGACAGGGGTCCTGAAGCTTTCTTT. The gene calls are TRBV2 and TRBJ1-1; 8 bases agree with TRBD1. Germline V lookup: CDR1 SNHLY, CDR2 FYNNEI. V shed 7 bases and J 6 bases; nucleotides not matched to a gene: 4. This CDR3 comprises 12 residues.

The genes are TRBV27 and TRBJ2-1; D unresolved. This CDR3 region has 11 residues. V gave up 7 bases and J gave up 7 bases, with 8 bases separating them. Germline lookup yields CDR1 MNHEY and CDR2 SMNVEV (reference sequence). The CDR3 DNA is TGTGCCAGCAATTACGGGAATGAGCAGTTCTTC. Translated, it gives CASNYGNEQFF.

The V call is TRBV7-2, the J call TRBJ2-3; TRBD2 agrees at 16 bases. CDR1 and CDR2 from the germline V gene are SGHTA and FQGNSA. J gave up 3 bases and V 4 bases, and 1 base lay outside the gene matches. CDR3 size: 16 residues. The CDR3 DNA follows: TGTGCCAGCAGCTCGGGACTAGCGGGGGGGACAGATACGCAGTATTTT. As protein: CASSSGLAGGTDTQYF.

The rearrangement uses TRBV18 and TRBJ2-7; D remains unclear. This CDR3 has 12 amino acids. The V end lost 0 bases, the J end lost 5 bases, and 5 bases lay between the germline ends. Germline V gene data show CDR1 as KGHSH and CDR2 as LQKENI. The CDR3 region is CASSPPRDEQYF. In DNA, the CDR3 is TGTGCCAGCTCACCACCTAGGGACGAGCAGTACTTC.

The genes are TRBV16 and TRBJ2-3; TRBD1 agrees at 8 bases. With 1 base clipped from V and 3 bases from J, the junction kept 6 bases outside the gene matches. CDR1 is KGHSY, CDR2 FQNENV, per germline. The CDR3 has 16 residues. CDR3: CASSQWSGGTTDTQYF. The CDR3 nucleotides read TGTGCCAGCAGCCAATGGTCAGGGGGCACAACAGATACGCAGTATTTT.

V is TRBV4-1 and J is TRBJ2-1, with D unresolved. V dropped 1 base and J dropped 3 bases, with 7 bases sitting between them. The V gene's germline CDR1 is MGHRA and CDR2 YSYEKL. The CDR3 length is 14 residues. CDR3 sequence reads: CASSQASGYNEQFF. CDR3 coding DNA: TGCGCCAGCAGCCAAGCCTCGGGCTACAATGAGCAGTTCTTC.

The J gene is TRBJ2-7, the V gene TRBV7-2; 7 nucleotides match TRBD2. The germline gives CDR1 SGHTA, CDR2 FQGNSA. Unmatched junction bases numbered 15, after V lost 2 bases and J lost 2 bases. This CDR3 comprises 18 residues. CDR3 amino acids: CASSLRLETAGHPYEQYF. CDR3 sequence (DNA): TGTGCCAGCAGCTTACGCTTGGAGACAGCGGGGCACCCCTACGAGCAGTACTTC.

The rearrangement joins TRBV27 to TRBJ2-7, with TRBD1 as a possible D gene (6 bases). The CDR3 runs to 14 residues. V lost 3 bases, J lost 3 bases, and 12 bases lay in between. CDR1 and CDR2 from the germline V gene are MNHEY and SMNVEV (reference sequence). The CDR3 nucleotides read TGTGCCAGCAGTTTTAGTGGGGGCGGCTACGAGCAGTACTTC. This codes for CASSFSGGGYEQYF.

The V gene is TRBV7-9, the J gene TRBJ1-5; the match to TRBD1 covers 9 bases. CDR3 length equals 15 residues. The V and J ends lost 1 base and 2 bases, in that order; junction bases with no gene match: 0. Germline CDR1 SEHNR, CDR2 FQNEAQ (reference sequence). In DNA form, the CDR3 reads TGTGCCAGCAGCTTAGGGACAGGGGGCAATCAGCCCCAGCATTTT. This translates into CASSLGTGGNQPQHF.

The rearrangement joins TRBV28 to TRBJ1-2, with 10 bases aligning to TRBD1. Germline V gives CDR1 MDHEN, CDR2 SYDVKM. The CDR3 runs to 18 residues. The V segment lost 4 bases and the J segment 2 bases; nucleotides outside the gene matches: 13. The CDR3 protein is CASSSHLTGGAVNYGYTF. CDR3 bases: TGTGCCAGCAGTTCCCACCTGACAGGGGGCGCGGTAAACTATGGCTACACCTTC.

This rearrangement joins TRBV11-3 to TRBJ2-1; TRBD1 aligns across 7 bases. The germline gives CDR1 SGHNT, CDR2 YENEEA. After removal of 5 bases from V and 8 bases from J, the junction contained 12 bases not matched to a gene. The CDR3 has 15 residues. The CDR3 DNA sequence: TGTGCCAGCAGCCCAAAGACAGGGTTGGTGGATGAGCAGTTCTTC. It is translated as CASSPKTGLVDEQFF. The whole variable domain, filled in from reference TRBV11-3 and TRBJ2-1, reads EAGVVQSPRYKIIEKKQPVAFWCNPISGHNTLYWYLQNLGQGPELLIRYENEEAVDDSQLPKDRFSAERLKGVDSTLKIQPAELGDSAVYLCASSPKTGLVDEQFFGPGTRLTVL.